The 15 T cell receptor beta chains in this list originate from one sample, sequenced in a study of control samples from healthy donors and cancer patients. This table comes from immunoSEQ multiplex PCR, and its TCRdb copy is limited to in-frame clones, with some not included. There are approximately 50,000 clones in the sample; approximately 87% occur only once, and roughly 12% lies in the top ten. Sequencing was done on a sample of PBMCs. These receptors all come from a woman between 55 and 75 years old with lung cancer.

The chain has TRBV28 and TRBJ2-6; D is perhaps TRBD2 (7 bases). Germline CDR1 reads MDHEN; CDR2 reads SYDVKM. Trimming took 3 bases from V and 0 from J, leaving 21 bases between them. The CDR3 covers 20 residues. CDR3 in DNA: TGTGCCAGCAGTTTGCTTCTTTCTCCAAGGGGGGGCTCTGGGGCCAACGTCCTGACTTTC. This gives the protein CASSLLLSPRGGSGANVLTF.

The CDR3 protein is CASSLARAGELFF. The DNA for the CDR3 is TGTGCCAGCAGCTTAGCGCGGGCCGGGGAGCTGTTTTTT. This chain uses TRBV7-9 with TRBJ2-2; the D gene is possibly TRBD2 (5 bases). Germline V gives CDR1 SEHNR, CDR2 FQNEAQ (reference sequence). The ends were cut back, 0 bases at V and 6 bases at J, with 5 bases in the middle. The CDR3 contains 13 residues.

V gene TRBV19 combines with J gene TRBJ2-7; a possible D gene is TRBD1 (6 bases). This CDR3 spans 15 amino acids. Germline values: CDR1 LNHDA, CDR2 SQIVND (reference sequence). Deletions cut 7 bases from V and 4 bases from J, with 20 bases between. DNA of the CDR3: TGTGCCAGTACGCGAACCGGGACACGGACATACGAGCAGTACTTC. Translating it yields CASTRTGTRTYEQYF. Full variable domain (missing parts from reference TRBV19 and TRBJ2-7): DGGITQSPKYLFRKEGQNVTLSCEQNLNHDAMYWYRQDPGQGLRLIYYSQIVNDFQKGDIAEGYSVSREKKESFPLTVTSAQKNPTAFYLCASTRTGTRTYEQYFGPGTRLTVT.

About this clone itself: Germline is not matched at one junction end, which may reflect a read error. This chain links TRBV7-9 with TRBJ2-4; possible D gene TRBD2, 5 bases. There are 14 residues in the CDR3. Germline CDR1 and CDR2: SEHNR and FQNEAQ (reference sequence). The CDR3 region is CASSSEGSGSDRNF. CDR3 bases: TGTGCCAGCAGCTCCGAGGGTTCTGGGAGCGATCGAAACTTC. Based on the CDR3 plus reference TRBV7-9 and TRBJ2-4, the full variable domain is DTGVSQNPRHKITKRGQNVTFRCDPISEHNRLYWYRQTLGQGPEFLTYFQNEAQLEKSRLLSDRFSAERPKGSFSTLEIQRTEQGDSAMYLCASSSEGSGSDRNFGAGTRLSVL.

This chain uses TRBV4-2 with TRBJ2-3, with D possibly called TRBD1 or TRBD2 (5 bases each). CDR3 length equals 15 residues. Germline lookup yields CDR1 LGHNA and CDR2 YNFKEQ. V was pared by 2 bases and J by 0 bases, with 9 bases between. CDR3 in DNA: TGTGCCAGCAGCCAACAGGGAGCTAGCACAGATACGCAGTATTTT. It translates to CASSQQGASTDTQYF.

The rearrangement links TRBV2 to TRBJ1-1, with D possibly TRBD1 on 6 matching bases. Germline loops: CDR1 SNHLY, CDR2 FYNNEI. Trimming removed 7 bases from V and 1 base from J, with 10 bases in between. The CDR3 runs to 13 residues. The DNA of the CDR3 is TGTGCCAGCAAGCCGACAGGGAACACTGAAGCTTTCTTT. Its translation: CASKPTGNTEAFF. The entire variable domain, with the rest obtained from reference TRBV2 and TRBJ1-1, is as follows: EPEVTQTPSHQVTQMGQEVILRCVPISNHLYFYWYRQILGQKVEFLVSFYNNEISEKSEIFDDQFSVERPDGSNFTLKIRSTKLEDSAMYFCASKPTGNTEAFFGQGTRLTVV.

The CDR3 loop reads CASSLGGGIYEQYF. As DNA, the CDR3 is TGTGCCAGCAGCTTGGGGGGAGGTATCTACGAGCAGTACTTC. V gene TRBV7-9 combines with J gene TRBJ2-7; possible D gene TRBD2, 6 bases. Germline V gene data show CDR1 as SEHNR and CDR2 as FQNEAQ (reference sequence). V was shortened by 3 bases and J by 3 bases, with 12 bases between the two germline ends. This CDR3 has 14 residues.

The V gene is TRBV27, the J gene TRBJ2-5, with a tentative D call TRBD2 (5 bases). The CDR3 loop spans 13 amino acids. Germline CDR1 and CDR2: MNHEY and SMNVEV (reference sequence). With 8 bases removed from V and 4 bases from J, the gap between germline ends came to 14 bases. The CDR3 here is CASRWRSTETQYF. CDR3 in DNA: TGTGCCAGCCGGTGGAGGTCCACAGAGACCCAGTACTTC.

This chain uses TRBV28 with TRBJ1-5; weak D call: TRBD1 (6 bases). The germline V gene encodes CDR1 MDHEN and CDR2 SYDVKM. Trimming removed 5 bases at V and 0 bases at J, with 17 bases between. The CDR3 runs 17 residues. CDR3 sequence (DNA): TGTGCCAGCAGTCCGGGGGCGGGAGGGGGTAGCAATCAGCCCCAGCATTTT. It codes for CASSPGAGGGSNQPQHF.

The chain employs TRBV19 and TRBJ1-2; 7 nucleotides align to TRBD1. Germline-derived CDR1 and CDR2 are LNHDA and SQIVND (reference sequence). J was trimmed by 3 bases and V by 3 bases; bases with no gene match: 10. This CDR3 contains 16 residues. CDR3 nucleotide sequence: TGTGCCAGTAGTATTTCAAGAGGGGGCCTCGACTATGGCTACACCTTC. It specifies CASSISRGGLDYGYTF.

This clone was observed a few times. V is TRBV19 and J is TRBJ2-2; D is uncertain. The V end lost 5 bases, the J end lost 4 bases, and 11 bases lay between the germline ends. Germline CDR1 LNHDA, CDR2 SQIVND (reference sequence). CDR3 length: 14 amino acids. The CDR3 DNA reads TGTGCCAGTAGTCCACTCAGACTCACCGGGGAGCTGTTTTTT. This codes for CASSPLRLTGELFF.

The V gene is TRBV5-4, the J gene TRBJ2-4, with D uncertain. The CDR3 extends over 15 amino acids. Germline CDR1 and CDR2: SGHNT and YYREEE (reference sequence). V gave up 5 bases and J gave up 0 bases, with 12 bases separating them. Here the CDR3 reads CASRSGPLAKNIQYF. The CDR3 DNA reads as TGTGCCAGCAGATCCGGCCCATTAGCCAAAAACATTCAGTACTTC.

This chain uses TRBV28 with TRBJ2-7; D may be TRBD2 (6 bases). This CDR3 comprises 15 residues. Germline V lookup: CDR1 MDHEN, CDR2 SYDVKM. Trimming removed 6 bases from V and 9 bases from J, with 24 bases in between. The CDR3 DNA is TGTGCCAGCAGGTCCGTGATTCCTATCTCGGGGGTGCAGTACTTC. It codes for CASRSVIPISGVQYF. Using reference TRBV28 and TRBJ2-7 for the parts outside the CDR3, the full variable domain is DVKVTQSSRYLVKRTGEKVFLECVQDMDHENMFWYRQDPGLGLRLIYFSYDVKMKEKGDIPEGYSVSREKKERFSLILESASTNQTSMYLCASRSVIPISGVQYFGPGTRLTVT.

V and J are TRBV11-3 and TRBJ2-2, with 11 bases lining up with TRBD2. Trimming took 3 bases from V and 0 from J; bases not matched to a gene: 6. Germline assignment: CDR1 SGHNT and CDR2 YENEEA. This CDR3 comprises 18 residues. CDR3 in amino acids: CASSFALTSGANTGELFF. Written as DNA, the CDR3 is TGTGCCAGCAGCTTTGCCTTGACTAGCGGGGCGAACACCGGGGAGCTGTTTTTT.

The CDR3 here is CASSGQGVETQYF. In DNA form, the CDR3 reads TGTGCCAGCAGTGGACAGGGGGTTGAGACCCAGTACTTC. The gene calls are TRBV27 and TRBJ2-5, with TRBD1 matching 10 bases. CDR1 is MNHEY and CDR2 is SMNVEV in the germline V gene (reference sequence). V lost 5 bases to trimming and J lost 5 bases; unmatched junction nucleotides: 2. CDR3 length: 13 amino acids.